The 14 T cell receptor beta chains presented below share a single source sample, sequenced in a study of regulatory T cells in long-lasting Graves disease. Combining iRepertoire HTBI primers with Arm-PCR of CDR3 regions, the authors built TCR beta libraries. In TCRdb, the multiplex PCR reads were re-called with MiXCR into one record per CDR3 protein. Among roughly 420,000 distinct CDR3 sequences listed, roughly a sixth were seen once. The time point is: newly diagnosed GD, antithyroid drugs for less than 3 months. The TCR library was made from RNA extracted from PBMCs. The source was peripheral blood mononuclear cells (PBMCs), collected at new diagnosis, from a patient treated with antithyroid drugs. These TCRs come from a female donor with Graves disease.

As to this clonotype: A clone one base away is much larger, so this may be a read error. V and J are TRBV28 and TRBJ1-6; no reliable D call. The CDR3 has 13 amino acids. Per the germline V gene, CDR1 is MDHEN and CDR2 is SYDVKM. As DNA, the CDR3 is TGTGCCAGCACCGCGCTCGTCCGTTCACCCCACCACTTT. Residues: CASTALVRSPHHF.

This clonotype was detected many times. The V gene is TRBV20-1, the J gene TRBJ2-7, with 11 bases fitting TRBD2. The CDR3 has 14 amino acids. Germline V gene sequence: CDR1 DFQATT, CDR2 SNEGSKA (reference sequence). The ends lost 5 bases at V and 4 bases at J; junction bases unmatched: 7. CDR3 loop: CSALAGGQVYEQYF. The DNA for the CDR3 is TGCAGTGCTTTAGCGGGAGGGCAGGTATACGAGCAGTACTTC.

CDR3 in DNA: TGTGCCAGCATCCTACTAGCGGGGGGGCGAGAGACCCAGTACTTC. It codes for CASILLAGGRETQYF. The rearrangement links TRBV6-2 or TRBV6-3 to TRBJ2-5, with 13 bases matching TRBD2. The J segment lost 4 bases and the V segment lost 7 bases, leaving 6 bases of the junction unmatched. The CDR3 contains 15 residues. Germline CDR1 MNHEY, CDR2 SVGEGT.

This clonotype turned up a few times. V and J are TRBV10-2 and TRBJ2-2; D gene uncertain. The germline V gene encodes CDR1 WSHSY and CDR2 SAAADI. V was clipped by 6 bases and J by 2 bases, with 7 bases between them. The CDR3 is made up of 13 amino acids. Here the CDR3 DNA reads TGCGCCAGCAGAGACTCTAACACCGGGGAGCTGTTTTTT. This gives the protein CASRDSNTGELFF.

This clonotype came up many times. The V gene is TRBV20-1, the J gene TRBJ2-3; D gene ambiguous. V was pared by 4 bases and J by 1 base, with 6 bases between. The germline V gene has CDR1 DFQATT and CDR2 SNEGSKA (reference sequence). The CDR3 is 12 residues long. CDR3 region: CSATAGTDTQYF. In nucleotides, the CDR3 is TGCAGTGCTACCGCGGGCACAGATACGCAGTATTTT.

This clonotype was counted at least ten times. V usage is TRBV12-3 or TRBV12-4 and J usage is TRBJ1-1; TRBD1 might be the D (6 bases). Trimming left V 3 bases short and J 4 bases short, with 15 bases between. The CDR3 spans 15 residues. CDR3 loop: CASSFRRVGATEAFF. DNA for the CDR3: TGTGCCAGCAGTTTTCGGAGGGTGGGGGCCACTGAAGCTTTCTTT.

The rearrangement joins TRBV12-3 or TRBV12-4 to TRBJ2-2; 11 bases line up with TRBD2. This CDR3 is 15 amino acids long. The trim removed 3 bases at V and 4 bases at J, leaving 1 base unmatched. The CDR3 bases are TGTGCCAGCAGTTTCCTAGCGGGGGGCACCGGGGAGCTGTTTTTT. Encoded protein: CASSFLAGGTGELFF.

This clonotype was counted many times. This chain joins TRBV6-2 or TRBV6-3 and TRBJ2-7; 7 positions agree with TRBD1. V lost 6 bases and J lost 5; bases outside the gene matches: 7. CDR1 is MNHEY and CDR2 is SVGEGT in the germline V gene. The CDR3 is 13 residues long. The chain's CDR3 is CASRGTGEDEQYF. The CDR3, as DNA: TGTGCCAGCAGAGGTACAGGGGAAGACGAGCAGTACTTC.

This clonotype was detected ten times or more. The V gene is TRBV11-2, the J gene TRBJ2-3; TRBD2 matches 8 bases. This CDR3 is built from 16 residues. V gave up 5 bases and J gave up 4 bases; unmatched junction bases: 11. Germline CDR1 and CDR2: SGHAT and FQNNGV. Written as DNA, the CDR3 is TGTGCCAGCAGCCCCCAGCAAACTAGCGGCCCAGATACGCAGTATTTT. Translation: CASSPQQTSGPDTQYF.

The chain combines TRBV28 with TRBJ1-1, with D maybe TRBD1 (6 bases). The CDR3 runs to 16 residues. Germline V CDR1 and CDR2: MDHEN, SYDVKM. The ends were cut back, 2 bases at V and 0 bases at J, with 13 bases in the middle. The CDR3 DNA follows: TGTGCCAGCAGTTTAACGCACAGGGTTATGAACACTGAAGCTTTCTTT. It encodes CASSLTHRVMNTEAFF.

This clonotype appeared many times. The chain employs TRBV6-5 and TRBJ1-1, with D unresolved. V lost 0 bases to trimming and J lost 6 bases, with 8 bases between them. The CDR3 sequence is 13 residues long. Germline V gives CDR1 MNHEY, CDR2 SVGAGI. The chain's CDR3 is CASSYSSSPEAFF. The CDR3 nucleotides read TGTGCCAGCAGTTACTCCAGCAGTCCTGAAGCTTTCTTT.

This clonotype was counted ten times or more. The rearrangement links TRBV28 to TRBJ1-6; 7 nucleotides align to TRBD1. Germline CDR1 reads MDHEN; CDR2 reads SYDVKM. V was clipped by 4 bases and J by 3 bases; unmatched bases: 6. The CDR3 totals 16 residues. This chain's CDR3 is CASSSLRDSYNSPLHF. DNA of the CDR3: TGTGCCAGCAGTTCACTCCGGGACAGCTATAATTCACCCCTCCACTTT.

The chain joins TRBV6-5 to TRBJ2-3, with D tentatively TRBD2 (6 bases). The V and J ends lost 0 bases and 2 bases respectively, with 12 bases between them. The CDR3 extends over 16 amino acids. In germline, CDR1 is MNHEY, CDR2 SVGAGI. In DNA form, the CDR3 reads TGTGCCAGCAGTTACTCGACTCGGGGGACCACAGATACGCAGTATTTT. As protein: CASSYSTRGTTDTQYF.

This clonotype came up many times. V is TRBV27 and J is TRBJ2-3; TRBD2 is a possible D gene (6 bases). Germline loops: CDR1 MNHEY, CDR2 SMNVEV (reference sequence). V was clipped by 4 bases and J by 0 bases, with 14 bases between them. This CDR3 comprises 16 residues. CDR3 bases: TGTGCCAGCAGTTCATATAGCGGCGCCAGCACAGATACGCAGTATTTT. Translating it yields CASSSYSGASTDTQYF.